These 12 T cell receptor beta chains were sequenced from one sample in a study of blood T cells in healthy people across ages. Together with a sample-barcoded 5' primer, a J-beta primer mix was included in a second PCR lasting about 7 to 11 cycles. TCRdb recomputed calls from the 5' RACE reads with MiXCR, one row per CDR3 protein. The sample contains over 700,000 distinct CDR3 sequences, 20% to 30% of which appear only once. This sample was shared with a second study, whose subject was T cells of mothers and their children.

Sequencing input: blood. Receptors originate from a boy between 10 and 17 years old in good health.

The chain uses TRBV4-1 and TRBJ1-1; no clear D gene. This CDR3 region has 12 residues. The V end lost 0 bases, the J end lost 8 bases, and 7 bases lay between the germline ends. Germline V gene sequence: CDR1 MGHRA, CDR2 YSYEKL. The CDR3 region has the DNA TGCGCCAGCAGCCAAGAGCGGGGAGAAGCTTTCTTT. Protein sequence: CASSQERGEAFF.

The chain couples TRBV6-6 to TRBJ2-1; TRBD2 agrees at 8 bases. CDR1 and CDR2 from the germline V gene are MNHNY and SVGAGI (reference sequence). With 2 bases clipped from V and 8 bases from J, the junction kept 11 bases outside the gene matches. The CDR3 contains 16 residues. CDR3 amino acids: CASSYLPSGSIDEQFF. For the CDR3, the DNA is TGTGCCAGCAGTTACCTTCCGAGCGGGAGCATCGATGAGCAGTTCTTC.

The genes are TRBV2 and TRBJ2-5; weak D call: TRBD1 (7 bases). The J call may be faulty, since TRBJ2-7 better matches the DNA end. The CDR3 runs 14 residues. CDR1 is SNHLY and CDR2 is FYNNEI in the germline V gene. The CDR3 DNA sequence: TGTGCCAGCATGGGGGGACAGCTAACCTACGAGCAGTACTTC. Protein: CASMGGQLTYEQYF.

The genes are TRBV9 and TRBJ1-2; D is perhaps TRBD1 (5 bases). V dropped 3 bases and J dropped 5 bases, with 14 bases sitting between them. Germline-derived CDR1 and CDR2 are SGDLS and YYNGEE. CDR3 length: 14 amino acids. CDR3 nucleotide sequence: TGTGCCAGCAGCGCCGGGGCGGCACAATATGGCTACACCTTC. It encodes CASSAGAAQYGYTF. Using reference TRBV9 and TRBJ1-2 for the parts outside the CDR3, the full variable domain is DSGVTQTPKHLITATGQRVTLRCSPRSGDLSVYWYQQSLDQGLQFLIQYYNGEERAKGNILERFSAQQFPDLHSELNLSSLELGDSALYFCASSAGAAQYGYTFGSGTRLTVV.

The chain joins TRBV20-1 to TRBJ2-7; D unclear. Trimming removed 2 bases at V and 0 bases at J, with 11 bases between. The CDR3 runs 14 residues. Germline values: CDR1 DFQATT, CDR2 SNEGSKA (reference sequence). The CDR3 spells CSARSPQSSYEQYF. The CDR3, as DNA: TGCAGTGCTAGATCCCCTCAGAGCTCCTACGAGCAGTACTTC.

The V gene is TRBV4-1, the J gene TRBJ2-3; 7 positions match TRBD2. Per germline, CDR1 MGHRA and CDR2 YSYEKL. V dropped 3 bases and J dropped 3; count of bases not matched to a gene: 3. This CDR3 spans 14 amino acids. Here the CDR3 reads CASSHGEGTDTQYF. The CDR3 nucleotides read TGCGCCAGCAGCCACGGGGAGGGGACAGATACGCAGTATTTT.

The chain joins TRBV20-1 to TRBJ1-4, with 7 nucleotides matching TRBD1. CDR3 length equals 15 residues. After removal of 1 base from V and 5 bases from J, the junction contained 7 bases not matched to a gene. Germline CDR1 and CDR2: DFQATT and SNEGSKA (reference sequence). Here the CDR3 DNA reads TGCAGTGCTAGAGCCGGACAGGTGCCCAATGAAAAACTGTTTTTT. Translation gives CSARAGQVPNEKLFF.

The chain joins TRBV7-3 to TRBJ2-1; D is perhaps TRBD2 (5 bases). V lost 2 bases and J 9 bases, leaving 11 bases between the germline ends. The CDR3 contains 13 residues. Germline loops: CDR1 SGHTA, CDR2 FQGTGA. CDR3 bases: TGTGCCAGCAGCTTAGGACTCGCGCCTGAGCAGTTCTTC. Protein product: CASSLGLAPEQFF.

In its sample, this clonotype was seen a few times. This sequence joins TRBV13 and TRBJ1-1, with 7 bases aligning to TRBD1. Germline CDR1 PRHDT, CDR2 FYEKMQ (reference sequence). This CDR3 is built from 12 residues. The J segment lost 3 bases and the V segment lost 8 bases, leaving 3 bases of the junction unmatched. The CDR3 reads CASRDRYTEAFF. The CDR3 DNA reads as TGTGCCAGCCGGGACAGATACACTGAAGCTTTCTTT.

The chain combines TRBV6-6 with TRBJ1-4, with TRBD1 matching over 9 bases. V was pared by 6 bases and J by 7 bases, with 6 bases of the junction left unmatched. The V gene's germline CDR1 is MNHNY and CDR2 SVGAGI (reference sequence). The CDR3 runs to 14 residues. The CDR3 protein is CASRARTGAEKLFF. Here the CDR3 DNA reads TGTGCCAGCAGGGCTCGGACAGGGGCTGAAAAACTGTTTTTT.

This chain joins TRBV25-1 and TRBJ2-7, with 8 positions matching TRBD1. Unmatched junction bases numbered 4, after V lost 6 bases and J lost 3 bases. This CDR3 has 13 amino acids. Germline lookup yields CDR1 MGHDK and CDR2 SYGVNS. DNA of the CDR3: TGTGCCAGCAGGGCACAGGGGGACTACGAGCAGTACTTC. Amino acid sequence: CASRAQGDYEQYF.

At least ten counts were recorded for this clonotype. The chain links TRBV6-5 to TRBJ2-5; maybe TRBD1 (7 bases). With the DNA end fitting TRBJ2-7 better, the J assignment may be wrong. The CDR3 spans 14 residues. The germline V gene has CDR1 MNHEY and CDR2 SVGAGI. CDR3 bases: TGTGCCAGCAGATATGACAGGGACTGGGACGAGCAGTACTTC. This translates into CASRYDRDWDEQYF.